These 29 T cell receptor beta chains share one sample of origin, sequenced in a study of T cells in localized non-small cell lung cancer. The assay was immunoSEQ multiplex PCR, and TCRdb's table has in-frame clones only and misses some. Of around 35,000 clones in the sample, 93% are singletons; the top ten hold 7% to 9%. Sequenced here: peripheral blood, sampled before any cancer treatment. Every receptor here comes from a female donor over 55 with stage I lung adenocarcinoma.

This sequence joins TRBV10-3 and TRBJ2-5, with TRBD2 matching 8 bases. The CDR3 is 17 residues long. Losses at the gene ends were 5 bases for V and 5 bases for J; bases not matched to a gene: 16. Looked up from germline, CDR1 is ENHRY and CDR2 is SYGVKD. The CDR3: CAISPGLGRGKGETQYF. In nucleotides, the CDR3 is TGTGCCATCAGTCCGGGACTAGGGCGAGGAAAGGGGGAGACCCAGTACTTC.

This sequence joins TRBV30 and TRBJ2-1; D possibly matches TRBD1 or TRBD2 (6 bases each). CDR3 length: 14 residues. V lost 4 bases and J lost 7, with 17 bases in between. CDR1 and CDR2 from the germline V gene are GTSNPN and SVGIG (reference sequence). CDR3 sequence: CAWTTGGWVNEQFF. CDR3 coding DNA: TGTGCCTGGACCACCGGGGGCTGGGTGAATGAGCAGTTCTTC.

The chain joins TRBV12-5 to TRBJ1-3; 9 nucleotides line up with TRBD1. From germline, CDR1 is LGHNT and CDR2 FRNRAP. The CDR3 is made up of 14 amino acids. J was trimmed by 8 bases and V by 8 bases; bases with no gene match: 10. The CDR3 reads CASFLQGAGHTIYF. CDR3 sequence (DNA): TGTGCTAGTTTTTTACAGGGGGCGGGTCACACCATATATTTT.

The rearrangement links TRBV27 to TRBJ1-1, with 9 positions matching TRBD1. Trimming at V came to 3 bases and at J to 5 bases, leaving 4 bases not matched to a gene. CDR1 is MNHEY and CDR2 is SMNVEV in the germline V gene (reference sequence). This CDR3 region has 14 residues. CDR3 nucleotides: TGTGCCAGCAGTTTGACAGGGGGGGGGACTGAAGCTTTCTTT. Its protein product is CASSLTGGGTEAFF.

V usage is TRBV2 and J usage is TRBJ2-1, with D possibly being TRBD1 or TRBD2 (5 bases each). This CDR3 has 15 residues. V was clipped by 2 bases and J by 8 bases, with 16 bases between them. Germline CDR1 and CDR2: SNHLY and FYNNEI. As DNA, the CDR3 is TGTGCCAGCAGTGAATCTGGACTGGGGGTCGATGAGCAGTTCTTC. As protein: CASSESGLGVDEQFF.

The genes are TRBV5-1 and TRBJ2-7; D is unclear. The CDR3 runs 15 residues. Trimming left V 0 bases short and J 1 base short, with 11 bases between. Germline V lookup: CDR1 SGHRS, CDR2 YFSETQ. The CDR3: CASSLVPGASYEQYF. DNA for the CDR3: TGCGCCAGCAGCTTGGTTCCGGGTGCTTCCTACGAGCAGTACTTC. Looking up the rest from reference TRBV5-1 and TRBJ2-7 gives the full variable domain: KAGVTQTPRYLIKTRGQQVTLSCSPISGHRSVSWYQQTPGQGLQFLFEYFSETQRNKGNFPGRFSGRQFSNSRSEMNVSTLELGDSALYLCASSLVPGASYEQYFGPGTRLTVT.

V gene TRBV28 combines with J gene TRBJ2-5, with D perhaps matching TRBD1 (5 bases). CDR1 is MDHEN and CDR2 is SYDVKM in the germline V gene. The CDR3 runs 15 residues. For the CDR3, the DNA is TGTGCTGGCAAGAAAGGGGCAGGGCGTCAAGAGACCCAGTACTTC. Its translation: CAGKKGAGRQETQYF.

The V gene is TRBV10-3, the J gene TRBJ2-1, with TRBD1 identical over 8 bases. With 3 bases clipped from V and 9 bases from J, the junction kept 7 bases outside the gene matches. The length of the CDR3 is 14 residues. CDR1 and CDR2 from the germline V gene are ENHRY and SYGVKD. The CDR3 protein is CAISEGTGGTEQFF. CDR3 nucleotide sequence: TGTGCCATCAGTGAAGGGACAGGAGGTACTGAGCAGTTCTTC.

The chain couples TRBV7-3 to TRBJ2-3; the D is unclear. Germline CDR1 reads SGHTA; CDR2 reads FQGTGA. Trimming pared 1 base from V and 6 bases from J, leaving 2 bases between. CDR3 length equals 11 residues. The CDR3 nucleotides are TGTGCCAGCAGCTTAAAGGATACGCAGTATTTT. It encodes CASSLKDTQYF.

J is TRBJ2-5 and V is TRBV7-2; 8 positions match TRBD1. Germline CDR1 and CDR2: SGHTA and FQGNSA. This CDR3 comprises 15 residues. V lost 3 bases, J lost 5 bases, and 8 bases stayed unmatched. The CDR3 is CASSFRQGAGETQYF. In DNA, the CDR3 is TGTGCCAGCAGCTTCCGGCAGGGGGCAGGGGAGACCCAGTACTTC.

The CDR3: CASSYSFRTGELFF. The CDR3 DNA is TGTGCCAGCAGTTACTCTTTTCGCACCGGGGAGCTGTTTTTT. The chain has TRBV6-5 and TRBJ2-2, with D unresolved. The germline gives CDR1 MNHEY, CDR2 SVGAGI. The CDR3 is made up of 14 amino acids. Trimming took off 0 bases at V and 4 bases at J, with 6 bases between the two ends.

CDR3 DNA sequence: TGTGCCACCAGCAGAGATCGAGGCCAGAACACCGGGGAGCTGTTTTTT. It specifies CATSRDRGQNTGELFF. The chain links TRBV15 to TRBJ2-2; unclear D gene. This CDR3 is built from 16 residues. The V end was cut by 0 bases, the J end by 1 base, with 9 bases between. Germline CDR1 is LNHNV and CDR2 is YYDKDF (reference sequence).

This sequence joins TRBV7-9 and TRBJ1-1; D unresolved. The CDR3 sequence is 14 residues long. Trimming pared 4 bases from V and 1 base from J, leaving 10 bases between. The germline V gene encodes CDR1 SEHNR and CDR2 FQNEAQ (reference sequence). This CDR3 reads CASSSMDGNTEAFF. The DNA for the CDR3 is TGTGCCAGCAGCTCTATGGACGGGAACACTGAAGCTTTCTTT.

A few counts support this clone. The chain links TRBV27 to TRBJ2-7, with D perhaps TRBD1 or TRBD2 (6 bases each). Trimming left V 2 bases short and J 1 base short, with 12 bases between. From germline, CDR1 is MNHEY and CDR2 SMNVEV (reference sequence). The CDR3 sequence is 15 residues long. The CDR3 is CASSLHRAGSYEQYF. The CDR3 region has the DNA TGTGCCAGCAGTTTACACAGGGCGGGATCCTACGAGCAGTACTTC.

In this sample, this clone turned up a few times. This sequence joins TRBV10-3 and TRBJ1-1; the D is unclear. This CDR3 region has 12 residues. V was cut by 5 bases and J by 1 base, with 5 bases left in between. The germline CDR1 and CDR2 sequences are ENHRY and SYGVKD. The CDR3 loop is CAISTQNTEAFF. The CDR3 DNA reads TGTGCCATCAGTACACAGAACACTGAAGCTTTCTTT.

The genes are TRBV29-1 and TRBJ2-2; no definite D call. V shed 2 bases and J shed 1 base, with 8 bases lying between them. CDR3 length equals 14 residues. Germline V CDR1 and CDR2: SQVTM, ANQGSEA. CDR3 bases: TGCAGCGTTGAAAGGCGAATGAACACCGGGGAGCTGTTTTTT. Translated, it gives CSVERRMNTGELFF.

This rearrangement joins TRBV10-3 to TRBJ2-3; D gene uncertain. Trimming shortened V by 5 bases and J by 0 bases, and 9 bases separated the two germline ends. The CDR3 covers 14 residues. Per the germline V gene, CDR1 is ENHRY and CDR2 is SYGVKD. CDR3 sequence: CAISIGTSTDTQYF. In nucleotides, the CDR3 is TGTGCCATCAGTATCGGAACCAGCACAGATACGCAGTATTTT.

This chain links TRBV6-1 with TRBJ2-1; the D is unclear. The CDR3 loop spans 15 amino acids. Germline V lookup: CDR1 MNHNS, CDR2 SASEGT. Trimming took off 2 bases at V and 0 bases at J, with 8 bases between the two ends. The CDR3 is CASSETLSSYNEQFF. The CDR3 bases are TGTGCCAGCAGTGAAACCCTTAGCTCCTACAATGAGCAGTTCTTC.

J is TRBJ1-1 and V is TRBV28; TRBD1 matches at 8 bases. The CDR3 has 15 residues. Trimming removed 5 bases from V and 1 base from J; junction bases left unmatched: 6. Germline-derived CDR1 and CDR2 are MDHEN and SYDVKM. The CDR3 region has the DNA TGTGCCAGCAGTCCCTGGACAGGGACGAACACTGAAGCTTTCTTT. Translated: CASSPWTGTNTEAFF.

The chain is built from TRBV18 and TRBJ1-5, with TRBD1 as a possible D gene (5 bases). This CDR3 spans 15 amino acids. V was shortened by 3 bases and J by 2 bases, with 11 bases between the two germline ends. Germline CDR1 reads KGHSH; CDR2 reads LQKENI. The CDR3 nucleotides read TGTGCCAGCTCACCCGGGGCGGGCGGCAATCAGCCCCAGCATTTT. This encodes CASSPGAGGNQPQHF.

This chain uses TRBV18 with TRBJ1-1, with 11 positions matching TRBD1. Trimming removed 3 bases from V and 8 bases from J; junction bases left unmatched: 5. The CDR3 consists of 14 residues. Per germline, CDR1 KGHSH and CDR2 LQKENI. CDR3 sequence (DNA): TGTGCCAGCTCACCTAGGACAGGGGGCGCGGAAGCTTTCTTT. It specifies CASSPRTGGAEAFF.

The genes are TRBV30 and TRBJ1-6, with 8 bases that match TRBD1. The germline V gene encodes CDR1 GTSNPN and CDR2 SVGIG (reference sequence). J lost 8 bases, V lost 8 bases, and 11 bases had no gene match. This CDR3 has 14 residues. CDR3 DNA sequence: TGTGCCCACACCCTCCAGGGGGCCTATTCACCCCTCCACTTT. Protein sequence: CAHTLQGAYSPLHF.

This rearrangement joins TRBV19 to TRBJ2-2, with D perhaps TRBD1 (6 bases). The V end lost 8 bases, the J end lost 1 base, and 8 bases lay between the germline ends. Germline CDR1 LNHDA, CDR2 SQIVND (reference sequence). The CDR3 loop spans 13 amino acids. CDR3 sequence: CASQDRNTGELFF. For the CDR3, the DNA is TGTGCCAGTCAGGACAGGAACACCGGGGAGCTGTTTTTT.

This clone was counted a single time. The chain is built from TRBV25-1 and TRBJ2-2; 7 positions match TRBD1. Germline V gene sequence: CDR1 MGHDK, CDR2 SYGVNS. The V gene end was trimmed by 6 bases and the J gene end by 6 bases; junction bases not matched to a gene: 10. This CDR3 contains 15 residues. The CDR3 is CASRSARGSAGELFF. In DNA, the CDR3 is TGTGCCAGCAGATCCGCCAGGGGGTCTGCCGGGGAGCTGTTTTTT.

CDR3 nucleotide sequence: TGTGCCATCAGCCCGGACAGAAACACTGAAGCTTTCTTT. Amino acids: CAISPDRNTEAFF. This rearrangement joins TRBV10-3 to TRBJ1-1; tentatively, D is TRBD1 (6 bases). Trimming stripped 6 bases from V and 2 bases from J, with 10 bases between. CDR1 is ENHRY, CDR2 SYGVKD, per germline. This CDR3 is built from 13 residues.

This clone has more than one count but fewer than ten. The J gene is TRBJ2-1, the V gene TRBV7-9; no definite D call. Germline-derived CDR1 and CDR2 are SEHNR and FQNEAQ (reference sequence). This CDR3 comprises 14 residues. Trimming removed 5 bases at V and 0 bases at J, with 8 bases between. The CDR3 coding sequence is TGTGCCAGCAGCGGGGAAAGCTCCTACAATGAGCAGTTCTTC. The encoded protein is CASSGESSYNEQFF.

V is TRBV27 and J is TRBJ1-4; D is unresolved. Trimming stripped 1 base from V and 4 bases from J, with 7 bases between. In germline, CDR1 is MNHEY, CDR2 SMNVEV (reference sequence). CDR3 length equals 14 residues. CDR3 amino acids: CASSLWSNNEKLFF. CDR3 bases: TGTGCCAGCAGTTTATGGTCCAATAATGAAAAACTGTTTTTT. The complete variable domain, with remaining parts taken from reference TRBV27 and TRBJ1-4, reads EAQVTQNPRYLITVTGKKLTVTCSQNMNHEYMSWYRQDPGLGLRQIYYSMNVEVTDKGDVPEGYKVSRKEKRNFPLILESPSPNQTSLYFCASSLWSNNEKLFFGSGTQLSVL.

The chain uses TRBV4-2 and TRBJ2-5; D may be TRBD2 (7 bases). CDR3 length: 18 amino acids. V lost 0 bases, J lost 2 bases, and 19 bases lay in between. Germline CDR1 LGHNA, CDR2 YNFKEQ. CDR3 sequence reads: CASSQDPAGAAQQETQYF. In DNA, the CDR3 is TGTGCCAGCAGCCAAGACCCGGCGGGGGCGGCGCAACAAGAGACCCAGTACTTC.

The chain couples TRBV27 to TRBJ2-3; 12 bases map to TRBD2. Trimming cost V 6 bases and J 2 bases; bases outside gene matches: 6. CDR1 is MNHEY, CDR2 SMNVEV, per germline (reference sequence). The CDR3 is 16 amino acids. The CDR3 region has the DNA TGTGCCAGCAGGAAACTAGCGGGGGGCGTCACAGATACGCAGTATTTT. Translation: CASRKLAGGVTDTQYF.